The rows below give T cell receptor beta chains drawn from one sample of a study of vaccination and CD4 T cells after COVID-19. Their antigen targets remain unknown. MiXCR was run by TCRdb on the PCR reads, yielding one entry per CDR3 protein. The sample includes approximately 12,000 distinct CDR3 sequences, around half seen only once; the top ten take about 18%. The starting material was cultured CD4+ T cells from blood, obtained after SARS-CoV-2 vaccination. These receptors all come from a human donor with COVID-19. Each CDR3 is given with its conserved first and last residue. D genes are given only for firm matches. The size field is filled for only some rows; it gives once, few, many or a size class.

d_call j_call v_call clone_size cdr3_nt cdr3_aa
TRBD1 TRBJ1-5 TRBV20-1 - TGCAGTGCTAGGGAATGGACAGGGGGCGGAATGGGCCAGCCCCAGCATTTT CSAREWTGGGMGQPQHF
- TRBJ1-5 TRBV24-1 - TGTGCCACCAGCTCGGACAGCAATCAGCCCCAGCATTTT CATSSDSNQPQHF
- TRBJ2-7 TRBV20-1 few TGCAGTGCTTTCCTCCAGGATTACGAGCAGTACTTC CSAFLQDYEQYF
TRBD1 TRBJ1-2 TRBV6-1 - TGTGCCAGCAGCAGGGGGAGGGGGGACTATGGCTACACCTTC CASSRGRGDYGYTF
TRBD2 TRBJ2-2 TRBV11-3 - TGTGCCAGCAGCCCAGGACTAGTTGCAGCCGGGGAGCTGTTTTTT CASSPGLVAAGELFF
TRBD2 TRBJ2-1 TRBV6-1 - TGTGCCAGCAGTACGACCGGGACTAGCGGGGGGGCAAATGAGCAGTTCTTC CASSTTGTSGGANEQFF
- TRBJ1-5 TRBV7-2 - TGTGCCAGCAGCTTTATGAGGGAAGACCAGCCCCAGCATTTT CASSFMREDQPQHF
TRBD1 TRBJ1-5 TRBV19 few TGTGCCAGTAGTATTGGGACAGGGAATCAGCCCCAGCATTTT CASSIGTGNQPQHF
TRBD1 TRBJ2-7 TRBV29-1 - TGCAGCGCCGGACAGGGTGGGTACGAGCAGTACTTC CSAGQGGYEQYF
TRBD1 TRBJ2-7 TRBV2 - TGTGCCAGCGGACAGGGCGAGCAGTACTTC CASGQGEQYF
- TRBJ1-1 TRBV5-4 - TGTGCCAGCAGCTTGGATGTACAGGTTAATCCTTCTGAAGCTTTCTTT CASSLDVQVNPSEAFF
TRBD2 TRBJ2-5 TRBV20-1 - TGCAGTGCTAGACCTCTAGCGGTACAAGAGACCCAGTACTTC CSARPLAVQETQYF
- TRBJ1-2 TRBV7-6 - TGTGCCAGCAGCTTAGAGGGGCGCGGAGGCTACACCTTC CASSLEGRGGYTF
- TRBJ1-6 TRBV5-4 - TGTGCCAGCAGCTTGAAGGAACAGGGTAATTCACCCCTCCACTTT CASSLKEQGNSPLHF
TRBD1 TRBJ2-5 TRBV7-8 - TGTGCCAGCAGCTTAGCAGGGGGCTCGAAGACCCAGTACTTC CASSLAGGSKTQYF
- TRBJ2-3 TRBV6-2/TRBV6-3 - TGTGCCAGCAGCTATACTCGGGGAACCCGCACAGATACGCAGTATTTT CASSYTRGTRTDTQYF
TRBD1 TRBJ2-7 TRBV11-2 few TGTGCCAGCAGCTATAACAGGGGCTACGAGCAGTACTTC CASSYNRGYEQYF
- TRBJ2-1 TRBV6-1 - TGTGCCAGCATCCTCGGGACCCGCGGCGATGAGCAGTTCTTC CASILGTRGDEQFF
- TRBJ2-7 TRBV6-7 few TGTGCCAGCAGTTACTCGCCCTGGCAGGGGATGAAACGATTGACCTACGAGCAGTACTTC CASSYSPWQGMKRLTYEQYF
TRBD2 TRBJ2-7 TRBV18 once TGTGCCAGCTCAGACGAGGCGGGGGGCGGTTACGAGCAGTACTTC CASSDEAGGGYEQYF
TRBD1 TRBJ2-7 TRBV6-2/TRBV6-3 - TGTGCCAGCCTGGGGGACAGGTCCGCCCACGAGCAGTACTTC CASLGDRSAHEQYF
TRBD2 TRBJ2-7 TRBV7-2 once TGTGCCAGCAGCTTAAGGGGACTAGCGGGGGATTCCTACGAGCAGTACTTC CASSLRGLAGDSYEQYF
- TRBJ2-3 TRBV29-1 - TGCAGCGTTGAAGATCCCCGCGGCGCTGGGTCTACGCAGTATTTT CSVEDPRGAGSTQYF
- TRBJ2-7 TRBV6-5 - TGTGCCAGCAGTTTACAGGATTACTACGAGCAGTACTTC CASSLQDYYEQYF
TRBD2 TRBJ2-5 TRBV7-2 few TGTGCCAGCACCATAGCGGGCCAAGAGACCCAGTACTTC CASTIAGQETQYF
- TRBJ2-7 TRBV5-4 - TGTGCCAGCAGCTTTAGTGGGGGCCACGAGCAGTACTTC CASSFSGGHEQYF
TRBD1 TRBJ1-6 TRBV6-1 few TGTGCCAGCACCGGACAGGGTGAGAATTCACCCCTCCACTTT CASTGQGENSPLHF
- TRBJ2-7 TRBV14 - TGTGCCAGCAGCCTTGGACAAGACTACGAGCAGTACTTC CASSLGQDYEQYF
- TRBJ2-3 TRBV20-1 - TGCAGTGCTAGCGGGACTCTGACAGATACGCAGTATTTT CSASGTLTDTQYF
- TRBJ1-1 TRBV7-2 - TGTGCCAGCAGCACTCAACAGGGTGTCTACACTGAAGCTTTCTTT CASSTQQGVYTEAFF
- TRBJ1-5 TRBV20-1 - TGCAGTGCCCCCGTGGGGGGCCGATATCAGCCCCAGCATTTT CSAPVGGRYQPQHF
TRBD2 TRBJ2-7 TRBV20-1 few TGCAGTGCTAGGTCGCCTAGCGGGAACTACGAGCAGTACTTC CSARSPSGNYEQYF